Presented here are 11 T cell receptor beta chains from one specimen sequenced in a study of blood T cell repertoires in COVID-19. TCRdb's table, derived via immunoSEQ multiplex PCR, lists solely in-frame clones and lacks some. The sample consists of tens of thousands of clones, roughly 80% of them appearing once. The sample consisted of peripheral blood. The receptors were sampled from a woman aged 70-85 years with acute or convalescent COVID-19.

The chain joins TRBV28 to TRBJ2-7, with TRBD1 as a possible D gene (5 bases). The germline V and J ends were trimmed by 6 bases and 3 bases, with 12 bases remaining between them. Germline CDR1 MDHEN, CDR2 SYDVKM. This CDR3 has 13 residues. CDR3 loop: CASRGRGFYEQYF. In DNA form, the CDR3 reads TGTGCCAGCAGGGGTAGGGGTTTCTACGAGCAGTACTTC.

CDR3 DNA sequence: TGTGCCAGCAGCTCGGGACTAGCGGGAGAAGATACGCAGTATTTT. It specifies CASSSGLAGEDTQYF. The chain employs TRBV21-1 and TRBJ2-3; whether TRBD2, the table's D call, matches the DNA was not checked. TRBV21-1 has pseudogene status. CDR3 length: 15 residues.

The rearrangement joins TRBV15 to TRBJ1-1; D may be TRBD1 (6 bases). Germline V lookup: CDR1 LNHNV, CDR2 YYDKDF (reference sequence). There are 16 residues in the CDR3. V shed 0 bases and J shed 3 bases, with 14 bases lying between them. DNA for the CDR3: TGTGCCACCAGCAGAGAGGGTTACAGGGCGGACACTGAAGCTTTCTTT. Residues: CATSREGYRADTEAFF. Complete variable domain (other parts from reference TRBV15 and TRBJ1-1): DAMVIQNPRYQVTQFGKPVTLSCSQTLNHNVMYWYQQKSSQAPKLLFHYYDKDFNNEADTPDNFQSRRPNTSFCFLDIRSPGLGDTAMYLCATSREGYRADTEAFFGQGTRLTVV.

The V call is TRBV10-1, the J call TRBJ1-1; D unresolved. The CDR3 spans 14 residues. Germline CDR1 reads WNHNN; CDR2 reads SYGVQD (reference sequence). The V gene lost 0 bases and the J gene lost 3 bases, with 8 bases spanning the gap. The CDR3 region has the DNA TGCGCCAGCAGTGAGTCTCTAGGATACACTGAAGCTTTCTTT. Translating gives CASSESLGYTEAFF.

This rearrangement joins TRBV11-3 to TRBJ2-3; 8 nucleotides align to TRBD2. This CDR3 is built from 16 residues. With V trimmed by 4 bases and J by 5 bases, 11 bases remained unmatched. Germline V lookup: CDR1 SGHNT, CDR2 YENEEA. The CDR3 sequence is CASSSRRGAGGDTQYF. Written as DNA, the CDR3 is TGTGCCAGCAGCTCCCGGCGGGGGGCCGGGGGAGATACGCAGTATTTT.

As DNA, the CDR3 is TGTGCCAGCAGTTCCCCGGGGGGCTACTATGGCTACACCTTC. It is translated as CASSSPGGYYGYTF. The chain couples TRBV27 to TRBJ1-2; D may be TRBD1 (6 bases). V was trimmed by 4 bases and J by 3 bases, leaving 12 bases between them. Germline V gene lookup returns CDR1 MNHEY and CDR2 SMNVEV (reference sequence). The CDR3 extends over 14 amino acids.

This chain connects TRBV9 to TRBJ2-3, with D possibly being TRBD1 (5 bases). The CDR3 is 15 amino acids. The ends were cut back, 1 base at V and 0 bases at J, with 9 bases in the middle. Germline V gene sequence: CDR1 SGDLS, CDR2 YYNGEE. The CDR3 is CASSVSTVSTDTQYF. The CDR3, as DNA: TGTGCCAGCAGCGTATCGACAGTTAGCACAGATACGCAGTATTTT.

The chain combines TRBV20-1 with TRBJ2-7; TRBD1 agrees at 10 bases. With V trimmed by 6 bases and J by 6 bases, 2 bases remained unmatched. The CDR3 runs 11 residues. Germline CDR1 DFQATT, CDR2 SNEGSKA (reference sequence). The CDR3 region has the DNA TGCAGTGCGGGGACAGGGGCCGAGCAGTACTTC. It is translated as CSAGTGAEQYF.

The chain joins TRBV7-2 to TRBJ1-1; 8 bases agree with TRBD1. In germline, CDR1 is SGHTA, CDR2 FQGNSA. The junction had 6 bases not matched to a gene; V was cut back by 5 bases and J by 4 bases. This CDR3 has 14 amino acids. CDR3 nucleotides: TGTGCCAGCAGCATTATAACAGGGGGCACTGAAGCTTTCTTT. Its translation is CASSIITGGTEAFF.

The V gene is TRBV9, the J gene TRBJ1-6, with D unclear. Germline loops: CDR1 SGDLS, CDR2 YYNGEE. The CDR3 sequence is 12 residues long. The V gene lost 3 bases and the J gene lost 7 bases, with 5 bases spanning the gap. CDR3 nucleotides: TGTGCCAGCAGCGGTATGAATTCACCCCTCCACTTT. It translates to CASSGMNSPLHF.

CDR3 DNA: TGCGCCAGCAGCCGATCGGGACAGGACGCAGATACGCAGTATTTT. Its translation: CASSRSGQDADTQYF. This chain joins TRBV4-1 and TRBJ2-3; 8 bases align to TRBD1. V lost 4 bases, J lost 4 bases, and 7 bases stayed unmatched. The CDR3 has 15 residues. The germline CDR1 and CDR2 sequences are MGHRA and YSYEKL.